These T cell receptor beta chains were read from a single sample in a study of blood T cell repertoires in COVID-19. The assay was immunoSEQ multiplex PCR, and TCRdb's table has in-frame clones only and misses some. This table holds about 48,000 clones, more than 75% found once. Material: peripheral blood. Receptors were obtained from a woman in her sixties or seventies with acute or convalescent COVID-19. Both conserved end residues are trimmed from each CDR3.

J: TRBJ1-4
V: TRBV5-5
CDR3: ASSLPAGSKIEKLF

J: TRBJ1-6
V: TRBV27
CDR3: ASSFSRDSPLH

J: TRBJ1-3
V: TRBV6-6
CDR3: ASSPGLSGNTIY

J: TRBJ2-3
V: TRBV14
CDR3: ASSQVLIAGGFGNTQY

J: TRBJ2-3
V: TRBV11-3
CDR3: ASSWGPQDTQY

J: TRBJ2-1
V: TRBV7-2
CDR3: ASSLVSSGVANEQF

J: TRBJ1-3
V: TRBV7-8
CDR3: ASSQTRLSGNTIY

J: TRBJ1-5
V: TRBV13
CDR3: ASSNRGGGQPQH

J: TRBJ2-7
V: TRBV5-4
CDR3: ASSLGGTSGRGTYEQY

J: TRBJ2-7
V: TRBV5-1
CDR3: ASSLVGPGEQY

J: TRBJ2-7
V: TRBV7-2
CDR3: ASSLSGGSSYEQY

J: TRBJ2-5
V: TRBV4-1
CDR3: ASSRLAGLETQY

J: TRBJ1-1
V: TRBV12-3/TRBV12-4
CDR3: ASSSFRDSEAF

J: TRBJ1-5
V: TRBV19
CDR3: ASSVDRGHQPQH

J: TRBJ2-3
V: TRBV27
CDR3: ASSLYGGGTDTQY

J: TRBJ1-2
V: TRBV9
CDR3: ASSDLTGLLYT

J: TRBJ2-1
V: TRBV5-4
CDR3: ASSWGLAGGDLYNEQF

J: TRBJ1-1
V: TRBV29-1
CDR3: SVVVGQGLTEAF

J: TRBJ2-7
V: TRBV29-1
CDR3: SAGLAGVDDEQY

J: TRBJ2-5
V: TRBV5-1
CDR3: ASSLAGSGETQY

J: TRBJ2-3
V: TRBV2
CDR3: ASSDWGGRADTQY

J: TRBJ2-2
V: TRBV11-1
CDR3: ASSLQQFNTGELF

J: TRBJ1-1
V: TRBV6-1
CDR3: ASSEGRNTEAF

J: TRBJ2-7
V: TRBV23-1
CDR3: ATKTGITYEQY

J: TRBJ2-1
V: TRBV7-3
CDR3: ASSSLPTTSGGPSSYNEQF

J: TRBJ2-1
V: TRBV12-3/TRBV12-4
CDR3: ASGGPHNEQF

J: TRBJ1-1
V: TRBV21-1
CDR3: ASSKWWGQNTEAF

J: TRBJ1-2
V: TRBV6-5
CDR3: ASSQDRMPYGYT

J: TRBJ2-2
V: TRBV14
CDR3: ASSPITGELF

J: TRBJ2-2
V: TRBV12-5
CDR3: ASGFGGRNTGELF

J: TRBJ1-2
V: TRBV3-1/TRBV3-2
CDR3: ASSPQDRANYGYT

J: TRBJ2-1
V: TRBV12-3/TRBV12-4
CDR3: ASSLAGHNEQF

J: TRBJ2-1
V: TRBV7-8
CDR3: ASSLPTSGRVHNEQF

J: TRBJ2-1
V: TRBV9
CDR3: ASSEWPNGRDSNEQF

J: TRBJ1-1
V: TRBV9
CDR3: ASSRGPGDTEAF

J: TRBJ2-5
V: TRBV6-2/TRBV6-3
CDR3: ASSYSIVAGGEEETQY

J: TRBJ2-1
V: TRBV21-1
CDR3: ASSTRGTSGGARGEQF

J: TRBJ2-3
V: TRBV5-1
CDR3: ASSLGRGGGLDTQY

J: TRBJ2-2
V: TRBV7-2
CDR3: ASSSTSGNGELF

J: TRBJ2-1
V: TRBV19
CDR3: ASSIPGLTAYNEQF

J: TRBJ2-2
V: TRBV11-3
CDR3: ASSKEGQRDTGELF

J: TRBJ2-7
V: TRBV25-1
CDR3: ASSPPGQGTEQY

J: TRBJ1-2
V: TRBV5-5
CDR3: ASSLLGELNYGYT

J: TRBJ2-1
V: TRBV11-3
CDR3: ASGPGGSRDEQF

J: TRBJ1-3
V: TRBV4-2
CDR3: ASSQDQDSSGNTIY

J: TRBJ2-3
V: TRBV18
CDR3: ASSPPGDTDTQY

J: TRBJ1-1
V: TRBV19
CDR3: ASSLKMNTEAF

J: TRBJ2-5
V: TRBV5-5
CDR3: ASSRQGLVGETQY

J: TRBJ2-2
V: TRBV18
CDR3: ASSPRSGGSTGELF

J: TRBJ1-1
V: TRBV5-4
CDR3: ASSLKRNTEAF

J: TRBJ1-1
V: TRBV5-6
CDR3: ASSSAAREAF